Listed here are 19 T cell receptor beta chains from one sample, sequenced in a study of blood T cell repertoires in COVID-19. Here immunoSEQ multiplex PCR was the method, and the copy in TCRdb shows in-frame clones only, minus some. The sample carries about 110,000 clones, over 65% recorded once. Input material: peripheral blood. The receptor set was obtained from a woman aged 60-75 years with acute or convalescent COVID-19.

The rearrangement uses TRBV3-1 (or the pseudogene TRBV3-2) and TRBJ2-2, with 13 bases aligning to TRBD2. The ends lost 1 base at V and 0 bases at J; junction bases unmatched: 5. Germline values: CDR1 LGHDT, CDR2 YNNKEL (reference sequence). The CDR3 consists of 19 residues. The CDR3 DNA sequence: TGTGCCAGCAGCCAAGGGCCGGGACTAGCGGGGTCGAACACCGGGGAGCTGTTTTTT. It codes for CASSQGPGLAGSNTGELFF.

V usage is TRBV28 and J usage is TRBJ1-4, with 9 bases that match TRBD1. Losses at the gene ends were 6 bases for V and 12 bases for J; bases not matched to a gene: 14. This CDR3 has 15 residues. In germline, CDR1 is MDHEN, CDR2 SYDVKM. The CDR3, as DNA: TGTGCCAGCAGGCCCACTCCGGGACAGGGAATAGAACTGTTTTTT. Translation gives CASRPTPGQGIELFF.

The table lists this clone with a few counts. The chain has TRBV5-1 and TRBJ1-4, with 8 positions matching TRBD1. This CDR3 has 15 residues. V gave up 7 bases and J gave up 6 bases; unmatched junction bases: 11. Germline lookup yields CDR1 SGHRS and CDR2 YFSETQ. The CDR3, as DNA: TGCGCCAGCTCCTGGAAGGCGACAGGGGATGAAAAACTGTTTTTT. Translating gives CASSWKATGDEKLFF.

The CDR3 coding sequence is TGCGCCAGCAGCTGGAGCGGGAGGGGCTCCTACAATGAGCAGTTCTTC. Its protein product is CASSWSGRGSYNEQFF. The chain recombines TRBV5-1 with TRBJ2-1; 10 positions match TRBD2. Germline-derived CDR1 and CDR2 are SGHRS and YFSETQ. The ends lost 3 bases at V and 0 bases at J; junction bases unmatched: 3. CDR3 length: 16 amino acids.

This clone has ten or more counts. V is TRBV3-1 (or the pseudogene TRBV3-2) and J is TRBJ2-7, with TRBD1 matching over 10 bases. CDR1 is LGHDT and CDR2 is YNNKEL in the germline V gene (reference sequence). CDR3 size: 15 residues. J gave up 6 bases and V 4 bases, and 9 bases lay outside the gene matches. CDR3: CASSRDGTGAGEQYF. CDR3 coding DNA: TGTGCCAGCAGCCGCGACGGGACAGGGGCTGGCGAGCAGTACTTC.

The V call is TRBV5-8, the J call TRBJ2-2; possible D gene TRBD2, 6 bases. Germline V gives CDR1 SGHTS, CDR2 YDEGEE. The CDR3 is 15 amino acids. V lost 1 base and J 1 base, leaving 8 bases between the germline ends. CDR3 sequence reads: CASSLRRVNTGELFF. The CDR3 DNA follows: TGTGCCAGCAGCTTGAGGAGGGTGAACACCGGGGAGCTGTTTTTT.

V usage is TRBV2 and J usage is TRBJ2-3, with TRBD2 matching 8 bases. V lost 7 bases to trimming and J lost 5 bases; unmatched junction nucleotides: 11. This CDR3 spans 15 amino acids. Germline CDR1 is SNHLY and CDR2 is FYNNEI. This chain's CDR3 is CASKSGGLGQDTQYF. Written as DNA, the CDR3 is TGTGCCAGCAAATCGGGGGGGCTTGGACAAGATACGCAGTATTTT.

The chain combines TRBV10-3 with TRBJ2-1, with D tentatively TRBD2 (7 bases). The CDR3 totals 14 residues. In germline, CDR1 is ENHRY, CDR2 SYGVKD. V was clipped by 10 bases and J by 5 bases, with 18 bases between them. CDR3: CATRRGGDNNEQFF. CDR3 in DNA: TGTGCCACCCGTAGGGGGGGCGATAACAATGAGCAGTTCTTC.

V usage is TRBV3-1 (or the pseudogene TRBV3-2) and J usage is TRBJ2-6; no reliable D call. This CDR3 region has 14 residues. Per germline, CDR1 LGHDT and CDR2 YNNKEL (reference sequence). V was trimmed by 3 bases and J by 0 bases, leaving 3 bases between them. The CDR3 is CASSQASGANVLTF. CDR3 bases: TGTGCCAGCAGCCAGGCCTCTGGGGCCAACGTCCTGACTTTC.

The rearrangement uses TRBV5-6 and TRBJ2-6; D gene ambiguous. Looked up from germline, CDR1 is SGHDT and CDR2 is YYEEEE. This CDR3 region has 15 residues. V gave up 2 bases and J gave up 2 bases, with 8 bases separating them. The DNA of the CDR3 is TGTGCCAGCAGCTTCGCCCGAGCTGGGGCCAACGTCCTGACTTTC. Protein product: CASSFARAGANVLTF. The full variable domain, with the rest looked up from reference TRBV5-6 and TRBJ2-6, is DAGVTQSPTHLIKTRGQQVTLRCSPKSGHDTVSWYQQALGQGPQFIFQYYEEEERQRGNFPDRFSGHQFPNYSSELNVNALLLGDSALYLCASSFARAGANVLTFGAGSRLTVL.

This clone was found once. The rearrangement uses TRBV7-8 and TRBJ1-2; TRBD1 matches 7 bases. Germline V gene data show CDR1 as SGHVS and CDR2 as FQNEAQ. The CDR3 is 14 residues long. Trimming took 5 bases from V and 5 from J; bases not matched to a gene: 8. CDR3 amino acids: CASSLRDREYGYTF. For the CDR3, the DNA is TGTGCCAGCAGCCTCCGGGACAGAGAGTATGGCTACACCTTC.

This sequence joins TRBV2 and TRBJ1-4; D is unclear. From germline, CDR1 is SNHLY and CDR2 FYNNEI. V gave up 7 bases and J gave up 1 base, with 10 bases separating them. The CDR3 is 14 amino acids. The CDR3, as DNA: TGTGCCAGCACCGCCCTGCGAACTAATGAAAAACTGTTTTTT. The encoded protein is CASTALRTNEKLFF.

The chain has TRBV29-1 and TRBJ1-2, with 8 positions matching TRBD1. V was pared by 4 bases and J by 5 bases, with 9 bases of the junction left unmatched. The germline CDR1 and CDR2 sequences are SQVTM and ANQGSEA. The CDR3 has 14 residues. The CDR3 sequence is CSVAAGTGGYGYTF. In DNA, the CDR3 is TGCAGCGTTGCCGCCGGGACAGGAGGATATGGCTACACCTTC.

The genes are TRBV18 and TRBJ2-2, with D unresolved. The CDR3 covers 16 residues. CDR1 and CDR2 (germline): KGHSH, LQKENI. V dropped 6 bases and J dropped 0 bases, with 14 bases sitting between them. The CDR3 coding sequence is TGTGCCAGCTCCTGGAAAGACATCGCGAACACCGGGGAGCTGTTTTTT. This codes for CASSWKDIANTGELFF.

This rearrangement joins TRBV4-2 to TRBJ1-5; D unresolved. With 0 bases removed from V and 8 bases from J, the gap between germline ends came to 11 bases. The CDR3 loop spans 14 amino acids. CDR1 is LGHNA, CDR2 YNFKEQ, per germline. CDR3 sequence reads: CASSQDLGVEPQHF. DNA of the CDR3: TGTGCCAGCAGCCAAGATCTCGGGGTGGAGCCCCAGCATTTT.

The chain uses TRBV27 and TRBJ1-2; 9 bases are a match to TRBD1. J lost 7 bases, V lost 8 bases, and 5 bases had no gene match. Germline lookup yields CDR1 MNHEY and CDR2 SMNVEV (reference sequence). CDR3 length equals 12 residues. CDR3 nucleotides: TGTGCCAGCCGGGGACAGGGAAGTGGCTACACCTTC. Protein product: CASRGQGSGYTF.

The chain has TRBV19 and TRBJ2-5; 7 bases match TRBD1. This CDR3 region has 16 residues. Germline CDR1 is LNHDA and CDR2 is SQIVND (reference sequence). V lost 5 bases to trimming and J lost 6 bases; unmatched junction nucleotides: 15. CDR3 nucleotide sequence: TGTGCCAGTAGTGGAGGTGCGACAGGGAGTGAGAAGACCCAGTACTTC. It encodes CASSGGATGSEKTQYF. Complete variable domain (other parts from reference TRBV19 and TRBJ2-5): DGGITQSPKYLFRKEGQNVTLSCEQNLNHDAMYWYRQDPGQGLRLIYYSQIVNDFQKGDIAEGYSVSREKKESFPLTVTSAQKNPTAFYLCASSGGATGSEKTQYFGPGTRLLVL.

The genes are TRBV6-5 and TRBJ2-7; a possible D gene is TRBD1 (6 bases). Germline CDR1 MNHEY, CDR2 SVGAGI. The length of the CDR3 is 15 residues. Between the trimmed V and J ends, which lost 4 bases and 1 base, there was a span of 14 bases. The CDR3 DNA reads TGTGCCAGCAGTTCGGGACAACCGTCTTCCTACGAGCAGTACTTC. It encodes CASSSGQPSSYEQYF.

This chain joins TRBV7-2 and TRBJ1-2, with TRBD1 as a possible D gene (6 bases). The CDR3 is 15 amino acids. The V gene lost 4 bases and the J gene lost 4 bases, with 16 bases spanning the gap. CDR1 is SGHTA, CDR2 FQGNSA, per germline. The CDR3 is CASSSGTGSSYGYTF. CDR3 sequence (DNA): TGTGCCAGCAGCTCCGGAACAGGGTCGAGCTATGGCTACACCTTC.